The 4 T cell receptor beta chains listed next were all sequenced from one sample in a study of cytomegalovirus exposure and HLA in healthy donors. The PCR contained 60 Vbeta and 13 Jbeta primers. Method: immunoSEQ multiplex PCR; TCRdb's copy keeps in-frame clones and lacks some. The sample lists 180,000 or so clones; nearly 80% were seen once. Sample: PBMCs. Every receptor here comes from a man over 45 in good health and CMV-seropositive.

The gene calls are TRBV23-1 and TRBJ2-1; 7 nucleotides align to TRBD1. TRBV23-1 is an ORF, and what it does is uncertain. The CDR3 loop spans 14 amino acids. The V segment lost 10 bases and the J segment 1 base; nucleotides outside the gene matches: 7. The CDR3 protein is CATPRDRSYNEQFF. CDR3 bases: TGCGCCACACCCCGGGACAGATCCTACAATGAGCAGTTCTTC.

The genes are TRBV2 and TRBJ2-1, with 7 nucleotides matching TRBD1. Trimming removed 2 bases from V and 10 bases from J; junction bases left unmatched: 8. Germline-derived CDR1 and CDR2 are SNHLY and FYNNEI. This CDR3 is 14 amino acids long. The CDR3 bases are TGTGCCAGCAGTGAAATTAGGGCAGGGGGAGAGCAGTTCTTC. Protein sequence: CASSEIRAGGEQFF.

The chain recombines TRBV7-2 with TRBJ1-2; TRBD1 might be the D (5 bases). V was shortened by 5 bases and J by 4 bases, with 26 bases between the two germline ends. Germline-derived CDR1 and CDR2 are SGHTA and FQGNSA. The CDR3 is 18 amino acids. The CDR3 sequence: CASSPGRRDSTPSYGYTF. The CDR3, as DNA: TGTGCCAGCAGCCCCGGCCGCCGGGACTCAACACCCTCCTATGGCTACACCTTC.

The chain recombines TRBV9 with TRBJ2-3; TRBD2 matches at 10 bases. CDR3 size: 17 residues. Losses at the gene ends were 3 bases for V and 4 bases for J; bases not matched to a gene: 11. CDR1 SGDLS and CDR2 YYNGEE come from the germline V gene. For the CDR3, the DNA is TGTGCCAGCAGCGGGGTTAGCGGGGGGCCTTCCGCAGATACGCAGTATTTT. Translating gives CASSGVSGGPSADTQYF.